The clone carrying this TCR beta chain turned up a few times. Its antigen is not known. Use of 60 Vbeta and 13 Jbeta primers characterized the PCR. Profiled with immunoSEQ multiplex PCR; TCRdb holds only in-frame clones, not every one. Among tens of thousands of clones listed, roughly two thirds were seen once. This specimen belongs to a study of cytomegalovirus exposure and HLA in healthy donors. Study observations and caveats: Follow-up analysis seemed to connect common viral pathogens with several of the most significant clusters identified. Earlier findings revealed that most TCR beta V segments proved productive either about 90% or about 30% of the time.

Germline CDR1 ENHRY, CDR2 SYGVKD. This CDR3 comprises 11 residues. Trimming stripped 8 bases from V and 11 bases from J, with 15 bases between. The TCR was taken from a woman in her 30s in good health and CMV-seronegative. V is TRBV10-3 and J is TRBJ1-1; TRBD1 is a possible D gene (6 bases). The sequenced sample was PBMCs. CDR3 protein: CAIGGGLEAFF. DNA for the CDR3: TGTGCCATCGGTGGGGGGCTTGAGGCTTTCTTT.